The following is a TCR beta chain sequence with its context. Original processing notes: Reference gene primer amplification gave estimated nucleated cell counts. Clones were sequenced by immunoSEQ multiplex PCR, and TCRdb holds only the in-frame ones, with some missing. From that table come the V and J calls and clone size; the DNA was used to work out D and trimming. The repertoire holds roughly 120,000 clones, with approximately 90% as singletons. The data stem from a study of blood T cell repertoires in COVID-19. Study summary: The samples span acute and convalescent COVID-19 from the United States, Italy and Spain. T cells, B-cell-depleted T cells, or PBMCs supplied cDNA or gDNA.

In germline, CDR1 is SNHLY, CDR2 FYNNEI. The CDR3 is 16 residues long. V trimming: 5 bases; J trimming: 10 bases; junction bases outside the gene matches: 14. The clonotype originates from a human donor with active COVID-19. The donor label of this sample is uncertain. Specimen: peripheral blood. This chain joins TRBV2 and TRBJ1-6, with 7 bases lining up with TRBD1. CDR3 sequence (DNA): TGTGCCAGCAGTAGGCCCGACAGGGCAACAGGATCACCCCTCCACTTT. It translates to CASSRPDRATGSPLHF.